This record looks at one T cell receptor (beta chain) sequence and its context. The data were taken from a study of control samples from healthy donors and cancer patients. Sequenced by immunoSEQ multiplex PCR; TCRdb stores in-frame clones only, minus some. The sample includes 75,000 to 100,000 clones, 88% of them seen just once. Germline V gives CDR1 LNHNV, CDR2 YYDKDF (reference sequence). The ends lost 2 bases at V and 2 bases at J; junction bases unmatched: 4. The CDR3 contains 17 residues. The sample comprised blood. The V call is TRBV15, the J call TRBJ2-6; 9 bases match TRBD2. The TCR was taken from a man under 40 in good health. The DNA for the CDR3 is TGTGCCACCAGCAGATTTAGCGGGAGCACTGGGGCCAACGTCCTGACTTTC. Its translation is CATSRFSGSTGANVLTF.